This T cell receptor beta chain originates from a study of blood T cells in healthy people across ages. Whole-study context: Researchers report that template switching captured about one barcoded beta molecule per two T cells.

V dropped 0 bases and J dropped 9 bases, with 12 bases sitting between them. The germline gives CDR1 DFQATT, CDR2 SNEGSKA (reference sequence). The CDR3 extends over 13 amino acids. Primed by a sample-barcoded 5' primer and a J-beta primer mix, a second PCR proceeded for about 7 to 11 cycles. TCRdb fed the 5' RACE reads into MiXCR, producing one record per CDR3 protein. The table lists hundreds of thousands of distinct CDR3 sequences, roughly 25% of them singletons, with around 9.2% in the top ten. This clonotype was found a few times. These data also featured in a second study, about T cells of mothers and their children. That source reports: Maternal samples each gave over 8.5 million TCR beta CDR3 reads, and child samples approximately 2.8 million each. For related and unrelated pairs alike, thymic selection shapes TCR recombination output similarly.

The sequence came from a boy aged 5 to 17 in good health. The rearrangement uses TRBV20-1 and TRBJ2-1, with a possible D match to TRBD2 (5 bases). Source material: blood. The CDR3 loop is CSARDPLRGEQFF. The CDR3 DNA is TGCAGTGCTAGAGATCCCCTACGGGGTGAGCAGTTCTTC.